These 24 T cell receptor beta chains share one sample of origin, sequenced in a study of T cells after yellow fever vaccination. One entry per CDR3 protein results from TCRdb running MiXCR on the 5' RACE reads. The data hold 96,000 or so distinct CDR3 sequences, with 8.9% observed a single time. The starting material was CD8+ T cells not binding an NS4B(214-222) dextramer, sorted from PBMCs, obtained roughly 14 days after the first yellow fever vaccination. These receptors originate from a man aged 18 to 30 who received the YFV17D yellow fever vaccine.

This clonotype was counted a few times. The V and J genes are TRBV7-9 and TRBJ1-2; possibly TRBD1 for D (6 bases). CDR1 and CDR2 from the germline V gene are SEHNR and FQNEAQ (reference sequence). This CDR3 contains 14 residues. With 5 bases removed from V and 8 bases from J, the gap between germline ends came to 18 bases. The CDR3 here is CASSQTGGRGGYTF. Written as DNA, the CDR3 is TGTGCCAGCAGCCAAACCGGGGGCCGCGGAGGCTACACCTTC.

The DNA for the CDR3 is TGTGCCAGCAGCCAAGAATTTACGCGGGGGTCAGGGGAGACCCAGTACTTC. Translated, it gives CASSQEFTRGSGETQYF. The chain joins TRBV4-2 to TRBJ2-5; 7 positions match TRBD2. The CDR3 contains 17 residues. The germline gives CDR1 LGHNA, CDR2 YNFKEQ. The V gene end was trimmed by 0 bases and the J gene end by 5 bases; junction bases not matched to a gene: 12.

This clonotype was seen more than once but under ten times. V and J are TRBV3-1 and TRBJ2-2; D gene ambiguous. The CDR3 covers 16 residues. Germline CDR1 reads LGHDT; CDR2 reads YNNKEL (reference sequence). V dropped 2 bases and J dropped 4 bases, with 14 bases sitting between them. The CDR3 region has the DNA TGTGCCAGCAGCCAAATAAGGGTTCGCATCACCGGGGAGCTGTTTTTT. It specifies CASSQIRVRITGELFF.

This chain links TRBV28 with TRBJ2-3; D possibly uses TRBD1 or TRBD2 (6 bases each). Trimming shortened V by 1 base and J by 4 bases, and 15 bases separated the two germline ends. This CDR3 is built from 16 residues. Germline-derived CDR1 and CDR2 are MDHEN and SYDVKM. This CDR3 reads CASSLYVGGGADTQYF. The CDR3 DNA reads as TGTGCCAGCAGTTTATATGTGGGGGGCGGGGCAGATACGCAGTATTTT.

CDR3 sequence reads: CASSQDLPSPNEQFF. DNA for the CDR3: TGCGCCAGCAGCCAAGACCTCCCTAGCCCCAATGAGCAGTTCTTC. The chain combines TRBV4-1 with TRBJ2-1, with D perhaps TRBD2 (5 bases). Germline assignment: CDR1 MGHRA and CDR2 YSYEKL. Trimming took off 0 bases at V and 6 bases at J, with 12 bases between the two ends. The CDR3 has 15 residues.

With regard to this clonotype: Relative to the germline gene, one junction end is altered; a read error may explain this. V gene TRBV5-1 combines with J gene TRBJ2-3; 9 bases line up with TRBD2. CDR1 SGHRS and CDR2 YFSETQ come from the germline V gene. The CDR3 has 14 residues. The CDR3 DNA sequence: TGCACCAGCAGCTTGGAACTAGCGGGAGATACGCAGTATTTT. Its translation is CTSSLELAGDTQYF.

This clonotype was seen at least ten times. CDR3 residues: CASRAVYSNQPQHF. As DNA, the CDR3 is TGTGCCAGCAGGGCAGTTTATAGCAATCAGCCCCAGCATTTT. The chain joins TRBV2 to TRBJ1-5; no clear D. CDR3 size: 14 residues. Germline V gene sequence: CDR1 SNHLY, CDR2 FYNNEI. The V end was cut by 6 bases, the J end by 0 bases, with 9 bases between.

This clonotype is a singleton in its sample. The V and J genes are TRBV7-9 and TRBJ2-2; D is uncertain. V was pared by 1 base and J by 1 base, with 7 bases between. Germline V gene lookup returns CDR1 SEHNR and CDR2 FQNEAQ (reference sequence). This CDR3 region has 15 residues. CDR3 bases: TGTGCCAGCAGCTTAGTGGGCTTGAACACCGGGGAGCTGTTTTTT. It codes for CASSLVGLNTGELFF.

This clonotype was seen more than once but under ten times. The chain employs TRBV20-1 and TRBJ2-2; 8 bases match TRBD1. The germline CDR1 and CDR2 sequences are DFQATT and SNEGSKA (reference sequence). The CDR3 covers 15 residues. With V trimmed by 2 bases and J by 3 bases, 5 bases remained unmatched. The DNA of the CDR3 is TGCAGTGCTAGACCAGACAGGGGTTACACCGGGGAGCTGTTTTTT. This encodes CSARPDRGYTGELFF.

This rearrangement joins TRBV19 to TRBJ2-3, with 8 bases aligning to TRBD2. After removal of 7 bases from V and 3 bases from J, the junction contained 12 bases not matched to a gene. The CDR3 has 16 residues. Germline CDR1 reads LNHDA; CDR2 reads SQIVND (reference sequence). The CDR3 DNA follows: TGTGCCAGTACCCGACTTGCGGGGGGTATGACAGATACGCAGTATTTT. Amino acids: CASTRLAGGMTDTQYF.

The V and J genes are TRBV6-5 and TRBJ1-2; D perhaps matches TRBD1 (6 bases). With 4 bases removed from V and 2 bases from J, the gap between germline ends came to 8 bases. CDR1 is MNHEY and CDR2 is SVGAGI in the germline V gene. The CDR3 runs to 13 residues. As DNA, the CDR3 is TGTGCCAGCAGTTTTACAGGGAACTATGGCTACACCTTC. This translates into CASSFTGNYGYTF.

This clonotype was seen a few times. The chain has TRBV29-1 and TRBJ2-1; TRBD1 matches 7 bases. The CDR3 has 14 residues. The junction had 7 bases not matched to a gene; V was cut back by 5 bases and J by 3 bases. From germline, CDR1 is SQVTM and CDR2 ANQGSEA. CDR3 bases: TGCAGCGTTACATTACAGGGGCACTACAATGAGCAGTTCTTC. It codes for CSVTLQGHYNEQFF.

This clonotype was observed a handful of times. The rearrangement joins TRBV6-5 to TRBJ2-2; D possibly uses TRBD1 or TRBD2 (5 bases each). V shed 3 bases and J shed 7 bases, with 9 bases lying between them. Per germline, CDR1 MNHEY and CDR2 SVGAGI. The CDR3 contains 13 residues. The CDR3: CASSYRGIGELFF. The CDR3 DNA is TGTGCCAGCAGTTATCGGGGCATCGGGGAGCTGTTTTTT.

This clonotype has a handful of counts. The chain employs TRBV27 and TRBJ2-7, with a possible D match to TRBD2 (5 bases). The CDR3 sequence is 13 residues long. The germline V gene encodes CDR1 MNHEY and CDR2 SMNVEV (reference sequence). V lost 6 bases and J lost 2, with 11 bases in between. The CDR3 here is CASSTRRTYEQYF. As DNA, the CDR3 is TGTGCCAGCAGCACCCGGAGGACCTACGAGCAGTACTTC.

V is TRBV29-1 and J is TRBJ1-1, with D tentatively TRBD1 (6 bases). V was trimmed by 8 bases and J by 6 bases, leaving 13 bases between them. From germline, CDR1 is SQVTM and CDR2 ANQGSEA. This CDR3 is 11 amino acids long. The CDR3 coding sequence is TGCAGCTCCGGGGGCAGGGCTGAAGCTTTCTTT. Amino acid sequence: CSSGGRAEAFF.

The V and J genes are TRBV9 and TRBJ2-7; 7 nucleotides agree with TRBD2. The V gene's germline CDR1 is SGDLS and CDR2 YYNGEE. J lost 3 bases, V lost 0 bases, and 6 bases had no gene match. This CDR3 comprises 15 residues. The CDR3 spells CASSVGRGVGYEQYF. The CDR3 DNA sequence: TGTGCCAGCAGCGTAGGTCGGGGGGTGGGCTACGAGCAGTACTTC.

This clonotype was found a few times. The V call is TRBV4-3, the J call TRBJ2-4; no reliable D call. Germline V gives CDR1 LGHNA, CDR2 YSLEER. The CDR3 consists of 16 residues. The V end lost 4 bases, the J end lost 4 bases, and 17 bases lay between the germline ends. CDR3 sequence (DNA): TGCGCCAGCAGCCCTGGCCCAGCCCAACCAAAAAACATTCAGTACTTC. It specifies CASSPGPAQPKNIQYF.

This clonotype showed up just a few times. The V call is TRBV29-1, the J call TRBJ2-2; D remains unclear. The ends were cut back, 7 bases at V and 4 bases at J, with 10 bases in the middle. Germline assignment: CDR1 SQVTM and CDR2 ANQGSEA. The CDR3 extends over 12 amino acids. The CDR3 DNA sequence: TGCAGCGCCTACCTGGGCACCGGGGAGCTGTTTTTT. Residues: CSAYLGTGELFF.

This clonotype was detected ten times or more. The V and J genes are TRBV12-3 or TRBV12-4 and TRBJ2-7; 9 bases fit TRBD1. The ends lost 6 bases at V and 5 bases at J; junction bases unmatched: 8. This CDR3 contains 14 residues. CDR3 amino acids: CASSPSGTGHEQYF. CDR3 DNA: TGTGCCAGCAGCCCATCCGGGACAGGGCACGAGCAGTACTTC.

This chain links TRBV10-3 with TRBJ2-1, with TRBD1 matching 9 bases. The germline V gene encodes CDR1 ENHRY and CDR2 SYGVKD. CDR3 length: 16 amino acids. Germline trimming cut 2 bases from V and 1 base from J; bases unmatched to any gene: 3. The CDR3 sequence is CAISETGQGSYNEQFF. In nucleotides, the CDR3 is TGTGCCATCAGTGAGACAGGACAGGGGTCCTACAATGAGCAGTTCTTC.

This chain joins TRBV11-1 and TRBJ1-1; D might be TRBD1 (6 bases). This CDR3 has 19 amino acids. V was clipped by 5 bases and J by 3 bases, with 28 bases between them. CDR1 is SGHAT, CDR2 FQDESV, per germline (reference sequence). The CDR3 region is CASSIDTGRTIRLDTEAFF. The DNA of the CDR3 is TGTGCCAGCAGCATAGATACAGGGCGTACGATAAGGTTGGACACTGAAGCTTTCTTT.

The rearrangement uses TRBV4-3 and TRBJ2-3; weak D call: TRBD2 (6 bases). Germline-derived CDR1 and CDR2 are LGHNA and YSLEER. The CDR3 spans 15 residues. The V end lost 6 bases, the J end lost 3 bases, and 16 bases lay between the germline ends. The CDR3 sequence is CASRLGGASTDTQYF. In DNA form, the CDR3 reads TGCGCCAGCAGACTGGGCGGGGCGAGTACAGATACGCAGTATTTT.

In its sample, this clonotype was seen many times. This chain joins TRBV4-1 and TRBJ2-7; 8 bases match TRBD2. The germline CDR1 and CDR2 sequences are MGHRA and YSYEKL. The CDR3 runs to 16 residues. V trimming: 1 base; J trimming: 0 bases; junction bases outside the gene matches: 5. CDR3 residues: CASSQVAGGASYEQYV. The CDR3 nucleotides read TGCGCCAGCAGCCAAGTCGCCGGGGGGGCCTCCTACGAGCAGTACGTC.

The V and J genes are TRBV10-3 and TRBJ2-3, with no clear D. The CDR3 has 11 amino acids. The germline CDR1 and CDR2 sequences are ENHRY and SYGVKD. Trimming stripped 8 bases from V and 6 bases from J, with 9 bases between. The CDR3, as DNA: TGTGCCATCTGGAGTCATGATACGCAGTATTTT. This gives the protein CAIWSHDTQYF.